These T cell receptor beta chains were read from a single sample in a study of radiotherapy plus CTLA-4 blockade in lung cancer. Measured with immunoSEQ multiplex PCR; TCRdb has only the in-frame clones, and not every one. The data show roughly 57,000 clones, 70% to 85% seen once. The specimen was peripheral blood, collected from a patient treated with radiotherapy plus ipilimumab. These receptors originate from a human donor with non-small cell lung cancer whose response to radiotherapy plus ipilimumab could not be evaluated. Both conserved end residues are part of each CDR3. Each record gives: clone size, D gene, V gene, J gene, CDR3 protein, CDR3 DNA. D genes are given only for firm matches. Clone size is given for some rows only: seen once, a few or many times, or a class if the clone is expanded.

>.|TRBD1|TRBV5-6|TRBJ2-7
CASSLVATGTGGDYEQYF
TGTGCCAGCAGCTTGGTAGCCACCGGGACAGGGGGGGACTACGAGCAGTACTTC
>.|.|TRBV21-1|TRBJ2-7
CASSKVGAEGSYEQYF
TGTGCCAGCAGCAAAGTGGGAGCGGAAGGCTCCTACGAGCAGTACTTC
>.|TRBD1|TRBV2|TRBJ2-2
CASSPGTGPPGELFF
TGTGCCAGCAGCCCCGGGACAGGGCCGCCCGGGGAGCTGTTTTTT
>.|.|TRBV2|TRBJ2-7
CASSDPTGGLRYEQYF
TGTGCCAGCAGTGATCCCACCGGGGGTTTGCGCTACGAGCAGTACTTC
>.|TRBD1|TRBV29-1|TRBJ1-1
CSVRVRTGGLNTEAFF
TGCAGCGTTCGTGTTCGGACAGGCGGACTGAACACTGAAGCTTTCTTT
>.|TRBD2|TRBV7-8|TRBJ2-5
CASSLGGGAYETQYF
TGTGCCAGCAGCTTAGGGGGAGGGGCCTATGAGACCCAGTACTTC
>few|TRBD1|TRBV6-1|TRBJ1-5
CASSEMGTAGPQHF
TGTGCCAGCAGTGAAATGGGGACAGCGGGGCCCCAGCATTTT
>few|.|TRBV2|TRBJ2-3
CASSEQIDTQYF
TGTGCCAGCAGTGAACAAATCGATACGCAGTATTTT
>.|.|TRBV5-1|TRBJ2-1
CASSLQSGSYNEQFF
TGCGCCAGCAGCTTGCAATCGGGGTCCTACAATGAGCAGTTCTTC
>.|.|TRBV7-2|TRBJ1-2
CASSLIPPGRAQANYGYTF
TGTGCCAGCAGCTTAATCCCCCCGGGGAGGGCCCAAGCTAACTATGGCTACACCTTC
>.|TRBD1|TRBV4-3|TRBJ2-2
CASSQHRGSDTGELFF
TGCGCCAGCAGCCAGCACAGGGGCTCCGACACCGGGGAGCTGTTTTTT
>.|.|TRBV5-1|TRBJ2-5
CASSLGSQKETQYF
TGCGCCAGCAGCTTGGGCTCCCAGAAGGAGACCCAGTACTTC
>.|.|TRBV18|TRBJ2-5
CASSPPTYQETQYF
TGTGCCAGCTCACCACCCACTTATCAAGAGACCCAGTACTTC
>once|.|TRBV12-1|TRBJ1-4
CASSAEGRRGEKLFF
TGTGCCAGCAGCGCTGAGGGGCGTAGGGGGGAAAAACTGTTTTTT
>.|.|TRBV5-1|TRBJ2-1
CASSGGTANNEQFF
TGCGCCAGCAGCGGCGGGACGGCTAATAATGAGCAGTTCTTC
>once|TRBD2|TRBV7-2|TRBJ2-1
CASSPSGIHNEQFF
TGTGCCAGCAGCCCTAGCGGGATCCACAATGAGCAGTTCTTC
>.|.|TRBV19|TRBJ2-7
CASRPSTSYEQYF
TGTGCCAGTAGGCCTAGCACCAGTTACGAGCAGTACTTC
>.|.|TRBV18|TRBJ1-3
CASSPRAGIGNTIYF
TGTGCCAGCTCACCAAGGGCCGGGATCGGGAACACCATATATTTT
>.|.|TRBV5-1|TRBJ2-3
CASSPLTRGATDTQYF
TGCGCCAGCAGCCCCCTTACGCGGGGTGCCACAGATACGCAGTATTTT
>.|.|TRBV25-1|TRBJ2-1
CASSESRATDEQFF
TGTGCCAGCAGTGAATCCAGAGCAACAGATGAGCAGTTCTTC
>.|.|TRBV10-2|TRBJ1-1
CASTRSGITEAFF
TGCGCCAGCACTAGATCGGGGATCACTGAAGCTTTCTTT
>.|.|TRBV6-4|TRBJ1-1
CASKPEDHMNTEAFF
TGTGCCAGCAAGCCGGAGGATCACATGAACACTGAAGCTTTCTTT